This TCR beta chain was sequenced in a study of control samples from healthy donors and cancer patients. Trimming removed 6 bases from V and 0 bases from J; junction bases left unmatched: 4. Germline assignment: CDR1 SNHLY and CDR2 FYNNEI. The CDR3 length is 14 residues. The method was immunoSEQ multiplex PCR; TCRdb's version includes in-frame clones alone and lacks a portion of them. The sample has just over 80,000 clones; roughly nine tenths are singletons. This TCR was recovered from a man in his forties or fifties in good health. The rearrangement uses TRBV2 and TRBJ1-1; 7 bases align to TRBD1. The sample comprised blood. The CDR3 protein is CASRRQGLNTEAFF. The DNA of the CDR3 is TGTGCCAGCAGACGACAGGGATTGAACACTGAAGCTTTCTTT.